What follows describes a single TCR beta chain. Its antigen is unidentified. This entry comes from a study of T cells after yellow fever vaccination. Study observations and caveats: The study re-detected most primary-vaccination clones after the booster (under 97% CD4, around 90% CD8).

TCRdb reanalysed the 5' RACE reads using MiXCR and keeps one entry per CDR3 protein. The sample lists 500,000 to 550,000 distinct CDR3 sequences, 21% occurring once. Germline V CDR1 and CDR2: ENHRY, SYGVKD. The CDR3 covers 13 residues. J gave up 6 bases and V 8 bases, and 10 bases lay outside the gene matches. The source of this sequence is a man younger than 35 who received the YFV17D yellow fever vaccine. This sample comprised PBMCs, obtained approximately 22 days after the first yellow fever vaccination. The chain has TRBV10-3 and TRBJ2-7, with TRBD1 identical over 7 bases. CDR3: CAIRDRVKAEQYF. CDR3 bases: TGTGCCATCCGAGACAGGGTGAAAGCCGAGCAGTACTTC.